The 2 T cell receptor beta chains below were found in one sample sequenced in a study of shared clonotypes between healthy human individuals. Repertoires were generated with immunoSEQ multiplex PCR, while TCRdb's copy carries only in-frame clones and drops some. The data contain roughly 660,000 clones, roughly 87% of them singletons. The specimen sequenced was memory CD8+ T cells from PBMCs. The subset was: CD45RO+ cells pooled with CCR7-negative TemRA cells. The receptors shown here come from a man aged 18 to 35 in good health. Some clones in this sample may be carry-over from other donors' samples.

CDR3 sequence: CASNPQGANYGYTF. CDR3 bases: TGTGCCAGCAACCCCCAGGGGGCTAACTATGGCTACACCTTC. V gene TRBV9 combines with J gene TRBJ1-2; 7 nucleotides agree with TRBD1. CDR3 length equals 14 residues. The J segment lost 0 bases and the V segment lost 6 bases, leaving 5 bases of the junction unmatched. Germline V gene sequence: CDR1 SGDLS, CDR2 YYNGEE.

J is TRBJ1-4 and V is TRBV27, with D tentatively TRBD1 (6 bases). From germline, CDR1 is MNHEY and CDR2 SMNVEV (reference sequence). The V end lost 6 bases, the J end lost 8 bases, and 19 bases lay between the germline ends. There are 15 residues in the CDR3. CDR3 nucleotides: TGTGCCAGCAGCTTCAAACAGGGCTGGGGCGAAAAACTGTTTTTT. Translated, it gives CASSFKQGWGEKLFF.